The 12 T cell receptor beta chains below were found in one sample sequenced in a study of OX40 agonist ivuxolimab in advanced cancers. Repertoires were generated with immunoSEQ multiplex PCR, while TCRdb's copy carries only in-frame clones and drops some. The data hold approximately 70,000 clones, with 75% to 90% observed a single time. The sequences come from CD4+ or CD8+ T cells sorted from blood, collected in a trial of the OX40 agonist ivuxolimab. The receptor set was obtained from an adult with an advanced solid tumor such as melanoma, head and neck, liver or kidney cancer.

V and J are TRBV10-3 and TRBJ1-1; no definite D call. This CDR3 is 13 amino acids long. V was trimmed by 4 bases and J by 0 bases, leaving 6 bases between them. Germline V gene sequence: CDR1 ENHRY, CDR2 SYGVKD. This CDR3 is CAISASVNTEAFF. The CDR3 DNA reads TGTGCCATCAGTGCCTCAGTGAACACTGAAGCTTTCTTT.

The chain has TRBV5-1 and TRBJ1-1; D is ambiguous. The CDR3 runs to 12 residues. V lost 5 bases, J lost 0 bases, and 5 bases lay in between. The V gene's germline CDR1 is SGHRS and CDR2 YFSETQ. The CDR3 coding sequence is TGCGCCAGCAGAGACTTGAACACTGAAGCTTTCTTT. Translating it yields CASRDLNTEAFF.

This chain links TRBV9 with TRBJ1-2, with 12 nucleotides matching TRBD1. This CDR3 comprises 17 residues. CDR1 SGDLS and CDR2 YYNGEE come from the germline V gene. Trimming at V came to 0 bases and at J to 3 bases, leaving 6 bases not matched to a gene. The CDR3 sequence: CASSVAPGTGGHYGYTF. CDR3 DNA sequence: TGTGCCAGCAGCGTAGCCCCGGGGACAGGGGGCCACTATGGCTACACCTTC.

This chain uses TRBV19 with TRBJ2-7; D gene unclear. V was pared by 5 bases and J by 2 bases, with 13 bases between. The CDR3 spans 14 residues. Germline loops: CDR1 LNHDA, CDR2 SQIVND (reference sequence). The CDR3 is CASSPRAGPYEQYF. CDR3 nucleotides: TGTGCCAGTAGTCCTCGGGCCGGACCCTACGAGCAGTACTTC.

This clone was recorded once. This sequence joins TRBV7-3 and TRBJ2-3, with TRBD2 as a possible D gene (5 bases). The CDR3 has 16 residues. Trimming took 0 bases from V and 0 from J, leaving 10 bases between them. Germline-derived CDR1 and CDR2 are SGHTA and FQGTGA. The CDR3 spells CASSLTVLASTDTQYF. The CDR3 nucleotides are TGTGCCAGCAGCTTAACGGTTTTAGCGAGCACAGATACGCAGTATTTT. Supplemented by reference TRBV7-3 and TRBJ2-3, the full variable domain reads GAGVSQTPSNKVTEKGKYVELRCDPISGHTALYWYRQSLGQGPEFLIYFQGTGAADDSGLPNDRFFAVRPEGSVSTLKIQRTERGDSAVYLCASSLTVLASTDTQYFGPGTRLTVL.

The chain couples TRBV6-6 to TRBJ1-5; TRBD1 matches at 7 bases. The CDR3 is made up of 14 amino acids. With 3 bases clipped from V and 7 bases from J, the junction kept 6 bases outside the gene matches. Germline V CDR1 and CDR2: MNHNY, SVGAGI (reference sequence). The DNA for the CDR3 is TGTGCCAGCAGTTATGAACAGGGGCCGCAGCCCCAGCATTTT. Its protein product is CASSYEQGPQPQHF.

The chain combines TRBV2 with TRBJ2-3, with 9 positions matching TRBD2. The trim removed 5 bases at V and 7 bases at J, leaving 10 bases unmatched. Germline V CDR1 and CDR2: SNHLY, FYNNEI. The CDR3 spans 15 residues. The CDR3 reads CASSLPSGDQNTQYF. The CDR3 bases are TGTGCCAGCAGTTTGCCTAGCGGGGACCAGAATACGCAGTATTTT.

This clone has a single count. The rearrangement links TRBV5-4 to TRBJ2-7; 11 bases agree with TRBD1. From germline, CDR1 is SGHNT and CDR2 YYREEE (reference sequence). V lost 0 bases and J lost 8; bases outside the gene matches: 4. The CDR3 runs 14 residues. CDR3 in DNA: TGTGCCAGCAGCTTGGAAGGGACAGGGGGTAAGCAGTACTTC. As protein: CASSLEGTGGKQYF.

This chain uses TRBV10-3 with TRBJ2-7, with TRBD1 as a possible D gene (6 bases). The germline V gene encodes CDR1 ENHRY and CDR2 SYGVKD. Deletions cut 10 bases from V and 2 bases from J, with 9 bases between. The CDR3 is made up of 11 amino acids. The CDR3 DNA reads TGTGCCACAGGGGAAACCTACGAGCAGTACTTC. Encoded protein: CATGETYEQYF.

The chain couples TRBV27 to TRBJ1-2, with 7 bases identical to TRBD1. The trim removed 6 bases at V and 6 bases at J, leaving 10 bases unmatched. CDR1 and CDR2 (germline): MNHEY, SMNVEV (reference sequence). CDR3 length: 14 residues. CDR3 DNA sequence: TGTGCCAGCAGCTCCTGGACAGGCGCGGATGGCTACACCTTC. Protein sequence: CASSSWTGADGYTF.

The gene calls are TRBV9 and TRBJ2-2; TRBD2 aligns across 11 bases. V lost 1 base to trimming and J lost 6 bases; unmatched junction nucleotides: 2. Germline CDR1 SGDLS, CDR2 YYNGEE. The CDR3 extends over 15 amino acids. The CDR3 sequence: CASSVRTSGSGELFF. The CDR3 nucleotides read TGTGCCAGCAGCGTAAGGACTAGCGGGTCCGGGGAGCTGTTTTTT.

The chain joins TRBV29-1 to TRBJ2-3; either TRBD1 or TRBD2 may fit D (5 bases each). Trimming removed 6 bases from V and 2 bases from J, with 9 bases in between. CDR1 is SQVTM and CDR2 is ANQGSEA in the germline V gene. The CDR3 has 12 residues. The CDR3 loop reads CSVGRSTDTQYF. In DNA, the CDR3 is TGCAGCGTGGGACGTTCCACAGATACGCAGTATTTT.